A selection of T cell receptor beta chains follows, all from one sample in a study of blood T cell repertoires in COVID-19. The repertoire was sequenced with immunoSEQ multiplex PCR; TCRdb's copy has only in-frame clones and lacks some. Among roughly 500,000 clones listed, 85% to 90% were seen once. Sample: peripheral blood. Receptors were obtained from a young man with COVID-19, enrolled during active disease. CDR3s include the opening cysteine and the closing phenylalanine or tryptophan. Fields, in order: V gene, J gene, clone size, CDR3 protein. For some rows the clone size is stated as once, few or many, or as a class when expanded; others skip it.

TRBV2	TRBJ2-1	NA	CASSSRYGTGDINEQFF
TRBV11-2	TRBJ2-7	NA	CASSFTGDEQYF
TRBV9	TRBJ2-7	NA	CASSEGRGPRAYEQYF
TRBV5-1	TRBJ2-5	NA	CASAREGQETQYF
TRBV3-1/TRBV3-2	TRBJ2-7	NA	CASSQASGRFEQYF
TRBV2	TRBJ1-4	NA	CASSDSAGTNEKLFF
TRBV5-1	TRBJ1-4	NA	CASSSGQRNEKLFF
TRBV5-1	TRBJ2-5	NA	CASSLALETQYF
TRBV6-5	TRBJ2-3	NA	CASSSWDSKGPQYF
TRBV6-5	TRBJ2-1	NA	CASSLTSGRPEQFF
TRBV3-1/TRBV3-2	TRBJ2-7	NA	CASSQDRGQVFYEQYF
TRBV13	TRBJ2-7	NA	CASSLDAGRAYEQYF
TRBV16	TRBJ2-1	NA	CASSQSWTGYNEQFF
TRBV7-6	TRBJ2-2	NA	CASSLRSEPNTGELFF
TRBV7-9	TRBJ2-5	NA	CASSSSLLAGMGEETQYF
TRBV2	TRBJ2-3	NA	CASSAGEYTQYF
TRBV9	TRBJ2-3	NA	CASSVAGLAGPFTDTQYF
TRBV2	TRBJ2-3	NA	CASSAGQGVFGDTQYF
TRBV29-1	TRBJ2-7	NA	CSVVVLGASYEQYF
TRBV18	TRBJ1-4	NA	CASSPTPGDSEKLFF
TRBV15	TRBJ1-3	NA	CATSRVDNSGNTIYF
TRBV7-2	TRBJ2-7	NA	CASSLVLQPPEQYF
TRBV5-4	TRBJ2-5	NA	CASSPTSGSQETQYF
TRBV7-9	TRBJ1-5	few	CASSLGGGNQPQHF
TRBV6-5	TRBJ2-2	NA	CASSPQGAGELFF
TRBV4-1	TRBJ1-2	NA	CASSPSFVYGYTF
TRBV27	TRBJ2-3	NA	CASRSGGLDTQYF
TRBV10-2	TRBJ2-2	NA	CASSRLAGGLGELFF
TRBV19	TRBJ2-7	NA	CASSIAADFYYEQYF
TRBV6-5	TRBJ1-3	NA	CASSRAEGGGNTIYF
TRBV3-1/TRBV3-2	TRBJ1-2	NA	CASSQRVGRGDYGYTF
TRBV18	TRBJ2-7	NA	CASSPGRSGEQYF
TRBV19	TRBJ2-7	NA	CASAPGAGEYEQYF
TRBV4-1	TRBJ2-1	NA	CASSHPLALASGVYNEQFF
TRBV6-5	TRBJ1-6	NA	CASIGSGGLYSPLHF
TRBV5-1	TRBJ2-6	once	CASRPGTGTGANVLTF
TRBV23-1	TRBJ1-2	NA	CASSQLPQGANYGYTF
TRBV19	TRBJ1-4	NA	CASRGSSGAEKLFF
TRBV4-1	TRBJ1-6	few	CASSQDQQGYNSPLHF
TRBV6-5	TRBJ2-3	NA	CASSMTTVDTQYF
TRBV6-1	TRBJ1-2	NA	CASSEEGRVYGYTF
TRBV5-5	TRBJ2-1	NA	CASSLALGNYNEQFF
TRBV6-6	TRBJ1-1	NA	CASSYSRGQNTEAFF
TRBV11-3	TRBJ1-3	NA	CASSPIQGNLGNTIYF
TRBV7-9	TRBJ2-7	NA	CASSLSTSAYEQYF
TRBV5-1	TRBJ2-5	NA	CASSSRGIQETQYF
TRBV12-3/TRBV12-4	TRBJ2-3	NA	CASSPRGTDTQYF
TRBV18	TRBJ2-5	NA	CASSLTAGTSGGAVETQYF
TRBV24-1	TRBJ1-1	NA	CATSDDWTGEAFF
TRBV9	TRBJ1-3	NA	CASSVEAREDTIYF
TRBV11-3	TRBJ2-1	NA	CASSLEGGGVEQFF
TRBV11-2	TRBJ2-1	once	CASSLGGHEQFF